This T cell receptor (beta chain) was captured by sequencing in a study of CD8 T cells in ankylosing spondylitis (dated by TCRdb to the late 2010s). Some background on the complete study: To find TCR variants linked to disease, the study profiled T cell receptor beta repertoires in ankylosing spondylitis patients and healthy donors. The full study cohort was made up of approximately 24 ankylosing spondylitis patients and about a hundred healthy donors. Peripheral blood was sampled, and synovial fluid was additionally collected from ankylosing spondylitis patients. Overall results and qualifications from the work: The disease-linked clones showed a CD8+ phenotype and occurred at relatively low frequencies in peripheral blood. Some motif variants were previously reported in synovial fluid and blood of reactive arthritis patients, suggesting common disease-initiation mechanisms. Significant enrichment of the disease-linked clones was reported in matched synovial fluid samples from ankylosing spondylitis patients. A TCR beta motif made up of 7 to 9 highly homologous amino acid variants appeared to be characteristic of blood from ankylosing spondylitis patients.

This clonotype showed up just once. Its specific antigen is unknown. No base quality values were provided; no much bigger clone lies one nucleotide off. A single read is weak support. Between the V and J ends, shortened by 4 bases and 1 base respectively, the junction contains 24 bases. Spanning cysteine to phenylalanine, the CDR3 consists of 19 amino acids. Only CDR3 DNA is held: 57 bases, read in frame from base 1. CDR1 and CDR2, per the germline V gene (reference sequence), are LGHDT and YNNKEL. Sequencing relied on an Illumina HiSeq 2500. Quantitative 5'-RACE with molecular barcodes was used to prepare TCR beta libraries. On the study's bioinformatics: To identify disease-linked TCR variants, a new computational method was used, one built on a probabilistic model of VDJ rearrangement. Starting from the raw public reads, TCRdb applied fastp trimming at Q25, assembled clones with MiXCR and retained in-frame beta chains. Merged by CDR3 protein, the rows form single entries marked with the most common genes and DNA. Clone size and V and J calls follow TCRdb, not the original study. Within this sample are approximately 150,000 distinct CDR3 sequences, with roughly 31% of them counted one time only. The top ten clones comprise about 6% of the sample.

Synovial fluid samples were matched to blood samples from the same ankylosing spondylitis patients. Rearrangement joined TRBV3-1 to TRBJ2-3, with a tentative D call of TRBD1 or TRBD2, each matching 5 bases. The sequenced sample was synovial fluid, either unsorted or a sorted T cell fraction (not recorded which). The sequence was obtained from a male donor with ankylosing spondylitis. The CDR3 loop reads CASSLPRSGTASRTDTQYF. The DNA reads as follows: TGTGCCAGCAGCCTGCCTAGATCGGGGACCGCATCCCGCACAGATACGCAGTATTTT.